The 11 T cell receptor beta chains in this list originate from one sample, sequenced in a study of OX40 agonist ivuxolimab in advanced cancers. Sequenced by immunoSEQ multiplex PCR; TCRdb stores in-frame clones only, minus some. The data show around 60,000 clones, about 85% seen once. Source: CD4+ or CD8+ T cells sorted from blood, taken in a trial of the OX40 agonist ivuxolimab. The receptors come from an adult with an advanced solid tumor such as melanoma, head and neck, liver or kidney cancer.

The J gene is TRBJ1-6, the V gene TRBV4-3; D is uncertain. The CDR3 extends over 14 amino acids. V was clipped by 1 base and J by 8 bases, with 9 bases between them. Germline assignment: CDR1 LGHNA and CDR2 YSLEER. This CDR3 reads CASSQGRWDSPLHF. CDR3 sequence (DNA): TGCGCCAGCAGCCAAGGGCGCTGGGATTCACCCCTCCACTTT.

This chain joins TRBV5-1 and TRBJ2-1; unclear D gene. Germline loops: CDR1 SGHRS, CDR2 YFSETQ. The CDR3 contains 14 residues. The V end was cut by 0 bases, the J end by 3 bases, with 7 bases between. As DNA, the CDR3 is TGCGCCAGCAGCTTGGCCCCGGGCTACAATGAGCAGTTCTTC. As protein: CASSLAPGYNEQFF. The entire variable domain, with the rest obtained from reference TRBV5-1 and TRBJ2-1, is as follows: KAGVTQTPRYLIKTRGQQVTLSCSPISGHRSVSWYQQTPGQGLQFLFEYFSETQRNKGNFPGRFSGRQFSNSRSEMNVSTLELGDSALYLCASSLAPGYNEQFFGPGTRLTVL.

The rearrangement links TRBV7-8 to TRBJ2-7; 9 nucleotides match TRBD2. The CDR3 sequence is 16 residues long. Trimming cost V 1 base and J 4 bases; bases outside gene matches: 8. Germline V gene data show CDR1 as SGHVS and CDR2 as FQNEAQ. The CDR3 protein is CASSLVGGRASYEQYF. The CDR3 coding sequence is TGTGCCAGCAGCTTAGTGGGCGGGAGGGCCTCATACGAGCAGTACTTC.

This sequence joins TRBV6-1 and TRBJ2-5; no clear D gene. CDR3 length: 14 residues. The V end was cut by 2 bases, the J end by 1 base, with 8 bases between. Germline V gene data show CDR1 as MNHNS and CDR2 as SASEGT. The CDR3 loop is CASSESHTQETQYF. The CDR3 nucleotides are TGTGCCAGCAGTGAAAGTCATACCCAAGAGACCCAGTACTTC.

The rearrangement uses TRBV18 and TRBJ2-7; a possible D gene is TRBD2 (5 bases). Trimming took off 1 base at V and 2 bases at J, with 15 bases between the two ends. CDR1 and CDR2 (germline): KGHSH, LQKENI. This CDR3 is 16 amino acids long. The chain's CDR3 is CASSPRLAREAYEQYF. The CDR3 DNA follows: TGTGCCAGCTCACCACGGTTAGCGAGAGAAGCCTACGAGCAGTACTTC. Based on the CDR3 plus reference TRBV18 and TRBJ2-7, the full variable domain is NAGVMQNPRHLVRRRGQEARLRCSPMKGHSHVYWYRQLPEEGLKFMVYLQKENIIDESGMPKERFSAEFPKEGPSILRIQQVVRGDSAAYFCASSPRLAREAYEQYFGPGTRLTVT.

The rearrangement links TRBV4-2 to TRBJ2-1; unclear D gene. Trimming pared 4 bases from V and 6 bases from J, leaving 16 bases between. The CDR3 has 15 amino acids. CDR1 LGHNA and CDR2 YNFKEQ come from the germline V gene. The chain's CDR3 is CASSLSGVSSNEQFF. CDR3 DNA: TGTGCCAGCAGCCTTTCGGGTGTCTCGTCCAATGAGCAGTTCTTC.

The J gene is TRBJ2-5, the V gene TRBV5-4; 7 nucleotides agree with TRBD1. The J call may not be correct, given that the DNA end is closer to TRBJ2-7. There are 16 residues in the CDR3. Germline V gene data show CDR1 as SGHNT and CDR2 as YYREEE (reference sequence). The CDR3 DNA sequence: TGTGCCAGCAGCTATCCGGACAGGAAGCACACCTACGAGCAGTACTTC. This encodes CASSYPDRKHTYEQYF.

CDR3 sequence: CASSLGQENTEAFF. CDR3 nucleotide sequence: TGTGCCAGCAGCCTAGGACAGGAGAACACTGAAGCTTTCTTT. The V call is TRBV5-4, the J call TRBJ1-1; TRBD1 aligns across 7 bases. J gave up 1 base and V 4 bases, and 4 bases lay outside the gene matches. CDR1 and CDR2 (germline): SGHNT, YYREEE (reference sequence). This CDR3 is built from 14 residues.

V is TRBV5-4 and J is TRBJ2-4; D unclear. Per the germline V gene, CDR1 is SGHNT and CDR2 is YYREEE (reference sequence). This CDR3 contains 13 residues. Trimming took off 0 bases at V and 5 bases at J, with 6 bases between the two ends. CDR3 nucleotide sequence: TGTGCCAGCAGCTTGGAACGGGAAAACATTCAGTACTTC. Translation gives CASSLERENIQYF.

This chain links TRBV7-8 with TRBJ2-3, with D perhaps matching TRBD2 (6 bases). Germline V gene data show CDR1 as SGHVS and CDR2 as FQNEAQ. CDR3 length equals 14 residues. Trimming shortened V by 7 bases and J by 1 base, and 12 bases separated the two germline ends. The CDR3 sequence: CASKVSSGTDTQYF. In DNA form, the CDR3 reads TGTGCCAGCAAGGTTTCTAGCGGCACAGATACGCAGTATTTT.

This clone was recorded once. The chain's CDR3 is CASSPSRQGSPLHF. As DNA, the CDR3 is TGTGCCAGCTCACCATCTAGACAGGGATCACCCCTCCACTTT. The V gene is TRBV18, the J gene TRBJ1-6, with 7 bases fitting TRBD1. The CDR3 sequence is 14 residues long. Per germline, CDR1 KGHSH and CDR2 LQKENI. The ends lost 2 bases at V and 10 bases at J; junction bases unmatched: 5.